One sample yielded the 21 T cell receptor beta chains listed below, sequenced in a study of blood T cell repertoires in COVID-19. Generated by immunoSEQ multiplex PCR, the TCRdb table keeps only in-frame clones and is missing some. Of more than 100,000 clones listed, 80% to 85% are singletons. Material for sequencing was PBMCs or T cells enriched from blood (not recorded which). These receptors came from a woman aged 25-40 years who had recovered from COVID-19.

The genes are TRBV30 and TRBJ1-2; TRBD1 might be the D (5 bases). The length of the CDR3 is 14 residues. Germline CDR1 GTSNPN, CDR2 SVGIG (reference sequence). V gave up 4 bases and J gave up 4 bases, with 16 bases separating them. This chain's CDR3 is CAWTFSGRGYGYTF. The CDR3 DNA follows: TGTGCCTGGACCTTCTCCGGGAGGGGCTATGGCTACACCTTC. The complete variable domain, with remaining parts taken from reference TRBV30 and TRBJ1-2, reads SQTIHQWPATLVQPVGSPLSLECTVEGTSNPNLYWYRQAAGRGLQLLFYSVGIGQISSEVPQNLSASRPQDRQFILSSKKLLLSDSGFYLCAWTFSGRGYGYTFGSGTRLTVV.

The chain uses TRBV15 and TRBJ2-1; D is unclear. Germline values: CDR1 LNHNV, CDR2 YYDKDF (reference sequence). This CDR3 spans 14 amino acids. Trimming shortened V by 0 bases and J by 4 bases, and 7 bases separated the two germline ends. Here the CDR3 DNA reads TGTGCCACCAGCAGAGATCCCCAGTACAATGAGCAGTTCTTC. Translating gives CATSRDPQYNEQFF. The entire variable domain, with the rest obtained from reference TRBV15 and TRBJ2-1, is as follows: DAMVIQNPRYQVTQFGKPVTLSCSQTLNHNVMYWYQQKSSQAPKLLFHYYDKDFNNEADTPDNFQSRRPNTSFCFLDIRSPGLGDTAMYLCATSRDPQYNEQFFGPGTRLTVL.

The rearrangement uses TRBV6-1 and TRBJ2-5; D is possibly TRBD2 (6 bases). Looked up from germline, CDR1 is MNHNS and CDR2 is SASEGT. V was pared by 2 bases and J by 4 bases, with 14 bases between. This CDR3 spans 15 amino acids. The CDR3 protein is CASSEMSGEAETQYF. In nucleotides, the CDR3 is TGTGCCAGCAGTGAAATGAGTGGGGAGGCAGAGACCCAGTACTTC.

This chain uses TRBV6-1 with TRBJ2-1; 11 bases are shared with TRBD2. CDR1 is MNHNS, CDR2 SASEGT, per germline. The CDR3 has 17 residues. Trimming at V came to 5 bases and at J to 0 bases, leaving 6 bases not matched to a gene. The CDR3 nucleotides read TGTGCCAGCAGTAAAGGGACTAGCGGTAGCTCCTACAATGAGCAGTTCTTC. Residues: CASSKGTSGSSYNEQFF.

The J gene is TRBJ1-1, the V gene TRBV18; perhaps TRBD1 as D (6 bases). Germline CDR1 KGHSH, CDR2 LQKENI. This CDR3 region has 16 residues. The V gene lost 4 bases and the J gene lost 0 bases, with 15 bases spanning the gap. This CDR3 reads CASSRQGGAMNTEAFF. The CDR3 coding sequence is TGTGCCAGCTCACGTCAAGGGGGGGCGATGAACACTGAAGCTTTCTTT.

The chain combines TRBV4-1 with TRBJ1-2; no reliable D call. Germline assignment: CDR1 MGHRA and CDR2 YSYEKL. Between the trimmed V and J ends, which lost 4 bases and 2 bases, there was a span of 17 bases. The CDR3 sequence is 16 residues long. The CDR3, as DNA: TGCGCCAGCAGCCGTACCTGGGAGCGTACAAACTATGGCTACACCTTC. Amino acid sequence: CASSRTWERTNYGYTF.

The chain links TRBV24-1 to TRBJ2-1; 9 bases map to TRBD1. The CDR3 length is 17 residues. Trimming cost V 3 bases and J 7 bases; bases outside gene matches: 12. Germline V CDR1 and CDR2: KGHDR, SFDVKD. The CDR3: CATSDPFGTGNRNEQFF. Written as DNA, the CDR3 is TGTGCCACCAGTGATCCTTTTGGGACAGGGAATCGGAATGAGCAGTTCTTC.

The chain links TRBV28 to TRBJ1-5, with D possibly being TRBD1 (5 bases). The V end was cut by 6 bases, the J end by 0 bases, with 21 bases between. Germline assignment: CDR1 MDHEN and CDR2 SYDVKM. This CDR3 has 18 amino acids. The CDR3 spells CASSYPPRQRFSNQPQHF. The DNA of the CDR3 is TGTGCCAGCAGCTACCCACCTAGACAGCGCTTTAGCAATCAGCCCCAGCATTTT.

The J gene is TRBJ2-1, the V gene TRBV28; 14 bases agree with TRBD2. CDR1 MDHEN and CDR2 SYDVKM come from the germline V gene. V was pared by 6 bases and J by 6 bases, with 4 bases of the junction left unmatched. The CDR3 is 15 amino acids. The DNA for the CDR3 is TGTGCCAGCAGAGGGGGACTAGCGGGAGCCAATGAGCAGTTCTTC. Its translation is CASRGGLAGANEQFF.

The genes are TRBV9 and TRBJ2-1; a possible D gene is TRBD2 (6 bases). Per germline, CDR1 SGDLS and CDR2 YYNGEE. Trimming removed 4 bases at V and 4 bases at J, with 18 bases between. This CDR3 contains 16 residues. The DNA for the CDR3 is TGTGCCAGCAGCCCCCGGGACTCCTGGGGTTACAATGAGCAGTTCTTC. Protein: CASSPRDSWGYNEQFF.

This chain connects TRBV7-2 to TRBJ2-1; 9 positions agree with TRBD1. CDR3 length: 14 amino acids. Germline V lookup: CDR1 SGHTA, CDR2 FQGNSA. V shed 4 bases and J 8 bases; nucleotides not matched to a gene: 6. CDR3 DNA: TGTGCCAGCAGCTCGTATGGACAGGGGTATGAGCAGTTCTTC. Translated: CASSSYGQGYEQFF.

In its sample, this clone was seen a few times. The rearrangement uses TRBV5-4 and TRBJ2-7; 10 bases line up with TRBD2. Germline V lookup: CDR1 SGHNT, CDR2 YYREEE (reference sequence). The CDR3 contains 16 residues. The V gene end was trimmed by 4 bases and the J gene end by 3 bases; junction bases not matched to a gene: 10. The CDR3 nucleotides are TGTGCCAGCAGCGCTGGGGGGGCTAGCGGGAGCTACGAGCAGTACTTC. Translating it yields CASSAGGASGSYEQYF.

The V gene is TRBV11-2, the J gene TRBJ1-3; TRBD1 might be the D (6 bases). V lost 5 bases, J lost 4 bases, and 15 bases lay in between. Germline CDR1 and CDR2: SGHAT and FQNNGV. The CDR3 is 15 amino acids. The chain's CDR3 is CASSTNRDRGNTIYF. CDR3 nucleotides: TGTGCCAGCAGCACGAACAGGGATCGAGGAAACACCATATATTTT.

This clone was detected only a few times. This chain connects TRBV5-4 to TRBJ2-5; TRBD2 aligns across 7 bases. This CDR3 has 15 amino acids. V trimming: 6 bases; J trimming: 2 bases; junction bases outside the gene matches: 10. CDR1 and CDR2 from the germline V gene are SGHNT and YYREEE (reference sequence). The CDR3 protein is CASTSSGWGQETQYF. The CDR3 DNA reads TGTGCCAGCACCTCTAGCGGCTGGGGGCAAGAGACCCAGTACTTC.

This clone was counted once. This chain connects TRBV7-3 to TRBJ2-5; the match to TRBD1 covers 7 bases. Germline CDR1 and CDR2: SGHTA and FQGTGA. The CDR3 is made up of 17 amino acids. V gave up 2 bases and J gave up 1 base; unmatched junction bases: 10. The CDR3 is CASSLGTGVRGQETQYF. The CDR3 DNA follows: TGTGCCAGCAGCTTAGGTACAGGGGTAAGGGGCCAAGAGACCCAGTACTTC.

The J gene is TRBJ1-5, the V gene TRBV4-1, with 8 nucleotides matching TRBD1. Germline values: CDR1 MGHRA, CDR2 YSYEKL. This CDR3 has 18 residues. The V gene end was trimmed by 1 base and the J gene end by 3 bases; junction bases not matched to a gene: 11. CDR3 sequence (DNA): TGCGCCAGCAGCCAAGGGGGGTTCAGACAGGGGACCAATCAGCCCCAGCATTTT. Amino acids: CASSQGGFRQGTNQPQHF.

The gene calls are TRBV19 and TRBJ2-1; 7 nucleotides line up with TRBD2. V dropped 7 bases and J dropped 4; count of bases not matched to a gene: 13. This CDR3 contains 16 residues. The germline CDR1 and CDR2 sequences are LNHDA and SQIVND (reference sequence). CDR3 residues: CASTLTGGGIYNEQFF. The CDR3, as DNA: TGTGCCAGTACCCTTACGGGGGGAGGAATATACAATGAGCAGTTCTTC.

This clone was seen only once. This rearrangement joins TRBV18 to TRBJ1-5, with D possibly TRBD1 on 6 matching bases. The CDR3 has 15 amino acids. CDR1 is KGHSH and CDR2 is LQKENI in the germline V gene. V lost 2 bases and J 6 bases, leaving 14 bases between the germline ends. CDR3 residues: CASSPSPRGGQPQHF. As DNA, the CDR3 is TGTGCCAGCTCACCATCGCCCAGGGGCGGTCAGCCCCAGCATTTT.

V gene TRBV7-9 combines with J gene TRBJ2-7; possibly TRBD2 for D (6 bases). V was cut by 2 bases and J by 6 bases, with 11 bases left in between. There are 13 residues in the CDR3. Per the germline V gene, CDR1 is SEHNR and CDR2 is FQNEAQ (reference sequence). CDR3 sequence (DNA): TGTGCCAGCAGCTTAACGGGGGTGTCCGAGCAGTACTTC. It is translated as CASSLTGVSEQYF. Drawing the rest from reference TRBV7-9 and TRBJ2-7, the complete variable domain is DTGVSQNPRHKITKRGQNVTFRCDPISEHNRLYWYRQTLGQGPEFLTYFQNEAQLEKSRLLSDRFSAERPKGSFSTLEIQRTEQGDSAMYLCASSLTGVSEQYFGPGTRLTVT.

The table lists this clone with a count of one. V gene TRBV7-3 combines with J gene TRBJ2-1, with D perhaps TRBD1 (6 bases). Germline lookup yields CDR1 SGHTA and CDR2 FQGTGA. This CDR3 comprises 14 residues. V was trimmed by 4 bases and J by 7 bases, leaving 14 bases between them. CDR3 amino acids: CASSSQGSGNEQFF. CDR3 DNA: TGTGCCAGCAGCTCACAGGGTTCGGGGAATGAGCAGTTCTTC. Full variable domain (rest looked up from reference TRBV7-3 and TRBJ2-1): GAGVSQTPSNKVTEKGKYVELRCDPISGHTALYWYRQSLGQGPEFLIYFQGTGAADDSGLPNDRFFAVRPEGSVSTLKIQRTERGDSAVYLCASSSQGSGNEQFFGPGTRLTVL.

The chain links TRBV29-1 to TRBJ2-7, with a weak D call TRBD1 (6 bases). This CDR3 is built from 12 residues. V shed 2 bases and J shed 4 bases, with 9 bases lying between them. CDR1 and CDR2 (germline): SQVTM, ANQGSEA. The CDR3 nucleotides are TGCAGCGTTGAACTACAGGGTTACGAGCAGTACTTC. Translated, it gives CSVELQGYEQYF.